The 7 T cell receptor beta chains presented below share a single source sample, sequenced in a study of T cells in Graves' hyperthyroidism and ophthalmopathy. Amplification of TCR beta CDR3 regions was performed using RNA transcripts as template. HTBI primers drove first-round RT-PCR of the TCR CDR3. Via MiXCR, TCRdb re-called the multiplex PCR reads, giving one row per CDR3 protein. The table has 500,000 to 800,000 distinct CDR3 sequences, about 14% seen once. The sample consisted of blood. The origin of the receptors is a woman between 50 and 59 years old with Graves' ophthalmopathy.

In its sample, this clonotype was seen a few times. J is TRBJ2-7 and V is TRBV4-3, with TRBD2 matching 9 bases. The V segment lost 0 bases and the J segment 2 bases; nucleotides outside the gene matches: 5. The CDR3 length is 16 residues. Germline-derived CDR1 and CDR2 are LGHNA and YSLEER. The CDR3 spells CASSQETSGLTYEQYF. The CDR3 bases are TGCGCCAGCAGCCAAGAAACTAGCGGGCTCACCTACGAGCAGTACTTC.

This clonotype was observed at least ten times. V is TRBV12-3 or TRBV12-4 and J is TRBJ1-1; D might be TRBD1 (5 bases). The CDR3 runs 16 residues. Trimming stripped 6 bases from V and 7 bases from J, with 24 bases between. The DNA of the CDR3 is TGTGCCAGCAGAAAAAAGGGACTATTTAGCGGGGTTGAAGCTTTCTTT. It is translated as CASRKKGLFSGVEAFF.

The table lists this clonotype with many counts. The gene calls are TRBV27 and TRBJ1-1, with D unresolved. CDR1 and CDR2 (germline): MNHEY, SMNVEV (reference sequence). The CDR3 is 13 amino acids. V dropped 5 bases and J dropped 7 bases, with 14 bases sitting between them. DNA of the CDR3: TGTGCCAGCAGTCTAGCCCGGGCTAGTGAAGCTTTCTTT. This gives the protein CASSLARASEAFF.

For this clonotype: Germline and junction disagree at one end, which may indicate a read error. V is TRBV18 and J is TRBJ2-5; TRBD1 agrees at 7 bases. The CDR3 totals 17 residues. The germline gives CDR1 KGHSH, CDR2 LQKENI. Here the CDR3 reads CASSPLPTGWNQEAQYF. The DNA for the CDR3 is TGTGCCAGCTCACCACTTCCGACAGGGTGGAATCAAGAGGCCCAGTACTTC.

The chain joins TRBV19 to TRBJ1-4, with 9 bases matching TRBD1. Trimming at V came to 8 bases and at J to 8 bases, leaving 6 bases not matched to a gene. There are 13 residues in the CDR3. The germline V gene encodes CDR1 LNHDA and CDR2 SQIVND (reference sequence). The CDR3 reads CASGDRVGEKLFF. CDR3 coding DNA: TGTGCCAGTGGGGACAGGGTTGGAGAAAAACTGTTTTTT.

This clonotype was observed a handful of times. The chain uses TRBV7-9 and TRBJ2-7; possible D gene TRBD2, 5 bases. V was clipped by 6 bases and J by 1 base, with 13 bases between them. Germline CDR1 and CDR2: SEHNR and FQNEAQ (reference sequence). The CDR3 extends over 14 amino acids. The CDR3 DNA reads as TGTGCCAGCAGTTTCGGGAAGGGATCCTACGAGCAGTACTTC. Translating it yields CASSFGKGSYEQYF.

CDR3 nucleotides: TGCAGTGCTACGACTAGCGGGAGAATGACAGATACGCAGTATTTT. Protein: CSATTSGRMTDTQYF. The rearrangement uses TRBV20-1 and TRBJ2-3, with 12 bases that match TRBD2. CDR1 DFQATT and CDR2 SNEGSKA come from the germline V gene (reference sequence). With V trimmed by 4 bases and J by 3 bases, 5 bases remained unmatched. The CDR3 length is 15 residues.